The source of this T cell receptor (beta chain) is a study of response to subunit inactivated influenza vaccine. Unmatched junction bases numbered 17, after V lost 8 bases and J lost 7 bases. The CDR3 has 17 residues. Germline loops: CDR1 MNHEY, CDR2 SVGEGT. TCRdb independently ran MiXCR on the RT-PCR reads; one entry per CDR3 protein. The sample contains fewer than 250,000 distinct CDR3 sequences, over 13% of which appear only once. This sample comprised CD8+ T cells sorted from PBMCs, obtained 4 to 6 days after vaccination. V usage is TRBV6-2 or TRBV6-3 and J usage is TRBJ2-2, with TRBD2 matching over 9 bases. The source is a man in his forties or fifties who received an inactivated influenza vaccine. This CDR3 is CASLKALAGPLDGELFF. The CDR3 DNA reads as TGTGCCAGCCTCAAGGCACTAGCGGGCCCCCTGGACGGGGAGCTGTTTTTT.